The clone carrying this T cell receptor beta chain occurred a few times. Its cognate antigen is unknown. This sample was included in a study of T cells after yellow fever vaccination. Whole-study findings and limits: When the response was secondary, it was weaker but reached its peak faster, day 5 versus 15.

In TCRdb, the 5' RACE reads were re-called with MiXCR into one record per CDR3 protein. Here the sample spans 310,000 or so distinct CDR3 sequences, 6.8% being singletons. The sequencing used PBMCs, collected more than 40 days after the first yellow fever vaccination. This receptor was taken from a man between 18 and 29 years old who received the YFV17D yellow fever vaccine.

This chain's CDR3 is CASRRGDTANYGYTF. In nucleotides, the CDR3 is TGTGCCAGCAGGAGGGGGGACACCGCTAACTATGGCTACACCTTC. The chain joins TRBV2 to TRBJ1-2, with D possibly matching TRBD1 (6 bases). The CDR3 is 15 amino acids. Trimming left V 6 bases short and J 0 bases short, with 14 bases between. CDR1 SNHLY and CDR2 FYNNEI come from the germline V gene.